The T cell receptor beta chain under discussion was sequenced for a study of shared clonotypes between healthy human individuals. Germline V gene lookup returns CDR1 SGHAT and CDR2 FQNNGV. The CDR3 sequence is 14 residues long. Losses at the gene ends were 1 base for V and 4 bases for J; bases not matched to a gene: 2. Measured with immunoSEQ multiplex PCR; TCRdb has only the in-frame clones, and not every one. The table has roughly 2.5 million clones, approximately 94% seen once; the top ten hold over 0.12%. The sequenced sample was naive CD4+ T cells sorted from blood. The subset denotes: CD45RA+ positively selected. The chain employs TRBV11-2 and TRBJ1-2, with 8 bases matching TRBD1. This sequence originates from a man in his late teens or twenties in good health. The chain's CDR3 is CASSLAGGGYGYTF. The CDR3 nucleotides read TGTGCCAGCAGCTTAGCAGGGGGCGGCTATGGCTACACCTTC.